The next 28 T cell receptor beta chains were all read from a single sample in a study of post-analysis software for immune sequencing data. TCR beta libraries were prepared from cDNA with unique molecular identifiers. TCRdb recomputed calls from the PCR reads with MiXCR, one row per CDR3 protein. The sample shows 650,000 to 850,000 distinct CDR3 sequences, approximately 53% of them seen only once. Broader study findings: Relative to controls, patients had about five TRBV segments at higher frequency, with TRBV5-6, TRBV5-1 and TRBV20-1 among these.

The antigens these receptors bind are not known. Sequences were obtained from blood. The receptors shown here come from a girl under 18 with multiple sclerosis.

This clonotype was detected a few times. The chain combines TRBV20-1 with TRBJ2-5, with 8 bases identical to TRBD2. The CDR3 is made up of 16 amino acids. Germline CDR1 DFQATT, CDR2 SNEGSKA (reference sequence). V lost 1 base, J lost 4 bases, and 11 bases stayed unmatched. CDR3 region: CSARAPSGGFRETQYF. DNA of the CDR3: TGCAGTGCTAGAGCCCCCAGCGGGGGCTTTAGAGAGACCCAGTACTTC.

This chain uses TRBV5-1 with TRBJ2-5; tentative D call: TRBD2 (5 bases). The tail of the sequence fits TRBJ2-7 better, so the J call may be wrong. From germline, CDR1 is SGHRS and CDR2 YFSETQ. The CDR3 covers 16 residues. The CDR3 DNA sequence: TGCGCCAGCAGCGGGGTAGCGAGCCGAGTCCCTTACGAGCAGTACTTC. As protein: CASSGVASRVPYEQYF.

The table lists this clonotype with a few counts. The J gene is TRBJ1-5, the V gene TRBV2, with 8 bases fitting TRBD1. Looked up from germline, CDR1 is SNHLY and CDR2 is FYNNEI. The CDR3 sequence is 15 residues long. V was clipped by 6 bases and J by 4 bases; unmatched bases: 8. CDR3 DNA: TGTGCCAGCAGGAATGGACAGGGCAATAATCAGCCCCAGCATTTT. Protein sequence: CASRNGQGNNQPQHF.

V and J are TRBV5-1 and TRBJ2-4; D not certain. The V end was cut by 0 bases, the J end by 6 bases, with 7 bases between. The CDR3 is 13 amino acids. The V gene's germline CDR1 is SGHRS and CDR2 YFSETQ. The CDR3 is CASSLGLGNIQYF. The DNA for the CDR3 is TGCGCCAGCAGCTTGGGCCTGGGAAACATTCAGTACTTC.

J is TRBJ2-5 and V is TRBV28; D remains unclear. The better agreement between TRBJ2-7 and the DNA end casts doubt on the J call. This CDR3 is 14 amino acids long. Germline V gene lookup returns CDR1 MDHEN and CDR2 SYDVKM. CDR3 sequence: CASSSPRPAYEQYF. The CDR3 DNA sequence: TGTGCCAGCAGTTCACCCAGGCCAGCCTACGAGCAGTACTTC.

The chain carries TRBV5-1 and TRBJ1-5; D may be TRBD1 (5 bases). Deletions cut 0 bases from V and 0 bases from J, with 13 bases between. Per the germline V gene, CDR1 is SGHRS and CDR2 is YFSETQ. The length of the CDR3 is 17 residues. Here the CDR3 reads CASSLGETAYSNQPQHF. CDR3 nucleotide sequence: TGCGCCAGCAGCTTGGGGGAGACAGCGTATAGCAATCAGCCCCAGCATTTT.

V and J are TRBV12-3 or TRBV12-4 and TRBJ2-1; tentatively, D is TRBD2 (6 bases). The CDR3 is 14 residues long. V was cut by 6 bases and J by 4 bases, with 13 bases left in between. The CDR3 sequence is CASRDSGPYNEQFF. The CDR3 DNA reads as TGTGCCAGCAGAGATAGCGGACCTTACAATGAGCAGTTCTTC.

The rearrangement links TRBV25-1 to TRBJ2-5; D possibly corresponds to TRBD2 (6 bases). The J call may not be correct, given that the DNA end is closer to TRBJ2-7. Looked up from germline, CDR1 is MGHDK and CDR2 is SYGVNS. The CDR3 has 13 amino acids. The CDR3 nucleotides read TGTGCCAGCAGTGGATTGGGGGGCTACGAGCAGTACTTC. Amino acids: CASSGLGGYEQYF.

The rearrangement uses TRBV27 and TRBJ2-4; no firm D call. The end of the DNA aligns better with TRBJ2-7, so the J call may be wrong. This CDR3 comprises 11 residues. CDR1 and CDR2 from the germline V gene are MNHEY and SMNVEV (reference sequence). For the CDR3, the DNA is TGTGCCAGCAGGTCGGAGTACGAGCAGTACTTC. Encoded protein: CASRSEYEQYF.

This chain joins TRBV20-1 and TRBJ2-7; TRBD1 matches 7 bases. The V and J ends lost 5 bases and 4 bases, in that order; junction bases with no gene match: 11. Germline V lookup: CDR1 DFQATT, CDR2 SNEGSKA (reference sequence). The CDR3 is 14 residues long. CDR3 amino acids: CSARQGTQPYEQYF. In nucleotides, the CDR3 is TGCAGTGCTCGACAGGGAACCCAACCTTACGAGCAGTACTTC.

This clonotype has more than one count but fewer than ten. The J gene is TRBJ2-7, the V gene TRBV10-3; 9 bases match TRBD2. The ends lost 4 bases at V and 4 bases at J; junction bases unmatched: 5. Germline CDR1 and CDR2: ENHRY and SYGVKD. There are 14 residues in the CDR3. The CDR3 coding sequence is TGTGCCATCAGTGCCCAGCGGGAGGTTTACGAGCAGTACTTC. Translation: CAISAQREVYEQYF.

A few counts support this clonotype. V usage is TRBV3-1 and J usage is TRBJ1-6, with D perhaps TRBD1 (6 bases). CDR1 LGHDT and CDR2 YNNKEL come from the germline V gene (reference sequence). This CDR3 region has 15 residues. The ends were cut back, 3 bases at V and 7 bases at J, with 13 bases in the middle. DNA for the CDR3: TGTGCCAGCAGCCAGTGGGACATTAAGAATTCACCCCTCCACTTT. As protein: CASSQWDIKNSPLHF.

This clonotype was counted only a few times. The genes are TRBV29-1 and TRBJ2-1; no firm D call. Germline V gene sequence: CDR1 SQVTM, CDR2 ANQGSEA. V was clipped by 2 bases and J by 10 bases, with 12 bases between them. The CDR3 contains 12 residues. The CDR3 loop reads CSVEFGGREQFF. The CDR3 DNA sequence: TGCAGCGTTGAATTTGGTGGTAGGGAGCAGTTCTTC.

CDR3 coding DNA: TGTGCCAGCAGTTTATTCGGAGGGACCCAGTACTTC. It is translated as CASSLFGGTQYF. J is TRBJ2-5 and V is TRBV12-3 or TRBV12-4; D is perhaps TRBD2 (5 bases). V was pared by 2 bases and J by 7 bases, with 8 bases between. This CDR3 region has 12 residues.

This sequence joins TRBV5-1 and TRBJ2-7; 10 bases fit TRBD2. Germline loops: CDR1 SGHRS, CDR2 YFSETQ. V lost 1 base and J lost 1; bases outside the gene matches: 8. The CDR3 has 17 amino acids. The CDR3 region has the DNA TGCGCCAGCAGCTTGAACTCCGGGACTAGCGTATCCTACGAGCAGTACTTC. This sequence encodes CASSLNSGTSVSYEQYF.

The gene calls are TRBV20-1 and TRBJ2-1, with TRBD2 matching 11 bases. This CDR3 is built from 18 residues. Germline CDR1 and CDR2: DFQATT and SNEGSKA (reference sequence). J lost 1 base, V lost 3 bases, and 11 bases had no gene match. The CDR3 coding sequence is TGCAGTGCTAGGCCCCCCCTAGCGGGGGGCCCTTCCTACAATGAGCAGTTCTTC. Translating gives CSARPPLAGGPSYNEQFF.

The chain joins TRBV29-1 to TRBJ2-7; perhaps TRBD1 as D (6 bases). Looked up from germline, CDR1 is SQVTM and CDR2 is ANQGSEA. There are 14 residues in the CDR3. V was shortened by 5 bases and J by 0 bases, with 14 bases between the two germline ends. The CDR3 DNA sequence: TGCAGCGTTTATGAACAGGGAAGCTCCTACGAGCAGTACTTC. Its translation is CSVYEQGSSYEQYF.

This rearrangement joins TRBV7-2 to TRBJ2-3; TRBD2 matches 7 bases. Germline values: CDR1 SGHTA, CDR2 FQGNSA. The CDR3 is 13 amino acids. The ends lost 5 bases at V and 7 bases at J; junction bases unmatched: 6. CDR3 coding DNA: TGTGCCAGCAGCCCGGGGGGAAGGAATACGCAGTATTTT. Its protein is CASSPGGRNTQYF.

The chain joins TRBV2 to TRBJ2-7; TRBD1 matches at 7 bases. Germline loops: CDR1 SNHLY, CDR2 FYNNEI. V shed 4 bases and J 6 bases; nucleotides not matched to a gene: 6. The CDR3 has 13 residues. The CDR3 DNA sequence: TGTGCCAGCAGTGGAGGATACAGGGGCGAGCAGTACTTC. Its translation is CASSGGYRGEQYF.

The V and J genes are TRBV20-1 and TRBJ2-7, with TRBD2 identical over 8 bases. With 1 base clipped from V and 7 bases from J, the junction kept 6 bases outside the gene matches. The CDR3 is 13 residues long. CDR1 and CDR2 (germline): DFQATT, SNEGSKA (reference sequence). CDR3 nucleotides: TGCAGTGCTAGAGGTCTAGCGGGTACTGAGCAGTACTTC. This gives the protein CSARGLAGTEQYF.

The genes are TRBV7-9 and TRBJ2-5, with TRBD2 matching 10 bases. Germline trimming cut 4 bases from V and 4 bases from J; bases unmatched to any gene: 9. The CDR3 is 16 residues long. In germline, CDR1 is SEHNR, CDR2 FQNEAQ (reference sequence). CDR3 residues: CASSSRSSGSLETQYF. The CDR3 coding sequence is TGTGCCAGCAGCTCCCGTTCTAGCGGGAGTCTAGAGACCCAGTACTTC.

Notes on this clonotype: One end of the junction varies from germline; a read error may be responsible. The chain is built from TRBV20-1 and TRBJ2-5; 7 bases map to TRBD1. This CDR3 is 15 amino acids long. Germline V CDR1 and CDR2: DFQATT, SNEGSKA (reference sequence). DNA of the CDR3: TGCAGTGCTAGAGCGGGACAGAGAAAAGAAGAGGCCCAGTACTTC. It codes for CSARAGQRKEEAQYF.

This clonotype was seen more than once but under ten times. The chain couples TRBV7-3 to TRBJ2-3; a weak D match, TRBD1 (5 bases). V was pared by 0 bases and J by 2 bases, with 9 bases between. CDR1 is SGHTA, CDR2 FQGTGA, per germline. CDR3 length: 15 amino acids. CDR3 region: CASSLTGHPTDTQYF. The CDR3 DNA sequence: TGTGCCAGCAGCTTAACAGGACACCCCACAGATACGCAGTATTTT.

This clonotype was detected only a few times. The chain couples TRBV27 to TRBJ1-2; D unresolved. CDR1 is MNHEY and CDR2 is SMNVEV in the germline V gene (reference sequence). The CDR3 loop spans 13 amino acids. Deletions cut 0 bases from V and 2 bases from J, with 4 bases between. The DNA of the CDR3 is TGTGCCAGCAGTTTATCGCTAAACTATGGCTACACCTTC. It yields the protein CASSLSLNYGYTF.

V usage is TRBV29-1 and J usage is TRBJ1-1; weak D call: TRBD1 (5 bases). Trimming left V 5 bases short and J 6 bases short, with 16 bases between. This CDR3 contains 13 residues. Germline CDR1 SQVTM, CDR2 ANQGSEA. The CDR3: CSVTKGRDAEAFF. In DNA, the CDR3 is TGCAGCGTTACGAAGGGGCGGGACGCTGAAGCTTTCTTT.

This chain connects TRBV20-1 to TRBJ2-7, with 7 bases identical to TRBD1. The junction had 9 bases not matched to a gene; V was cut back by 7 bases and J by 3 bases. The germline V gene has CDR1 DFQATT and CDR2 SNEGSKA (reference sequence). The CDR3 has 13 amino acids. The CDR3 spells CSVFEGGGYEQYF. The DNA for the CDR3 is TGCAGTGTGTTCGAAGGGGGCGGCTACGAGCAGTACTTC.

This clonotype came up many times. The CDR3 reads CASTSPLRNPGYTF. DNA of the CDR3: TGTGCCAGCACCAGCCCCCTAAGAAATCCTGGCTACACCTTC. This chain joins TRBV7-2 and TRBJ1-2; no clear D gene. The CDR3 length is 14 residues. Germline-derived CDR1 and CDR2 are SGHTA and FQGNSA. V lost 7 bases and J 7 bases, leaving 19 bases between the germline ends.

The chain links TRBV12-3 or TRBV12-4 to TRBJ2-1, with D possibly matching TRBD2 (5 bases). Trimming cost V 6 bases and J 6 bases, with 15 bases left between them. The CDR3 spans 14 residues. In DNA, the CDR3 is TGTGCCAGCAGCGCGGGCCTTGATGGCAATGAGCAGTTCTTC. Residues: CASSAGLDGNEQFF.